The clone carrying this T cell receptor (beta chain) was observed a few times. The method was immunoSEQ multiplex PCR; TCRdb's version includes in-frame clones alone and lacks a portion of them. The sample records some 65,000 clones, about nine tenths being singletons. These data originate in a study of OX40 agonist ivuxolimab in advanced cancers. This sequence was found in an adult with an advanced solid tumor such as melanoma, head and neck, liver or kidney cancer. The material sequenced was CD4+ or CD8+ T cells sorted from blood, taken in a trial of the OX40 agonist ivuxolimab.

This CDR3 reads CASSPGTSGGEQFF. CDR3 nucleotides: TGTGCCAGCAGCCCCGGGACTAGCGGGGGGGAGCAGTTCTTC. The chain couples TRBV7-3 to TRBJ2-1, with 15 bases matching TRBD2. Germline values: CDR1 SGHTA, CDR2 FQGTGA. The CDR3 runs to 14 residues. The ends lost 5 bases at V and 10 bases at J; junction bases unmatched: 3.